The source of this T cell receptor beta chain is a study of blood T cell repertoires in COVID-19. Looking at the study overall: Researchers got acute and convalescent COVID-19 samples from the United States, Italy and Spain. From T cells, B-cell-depleted T cells, or PBMCs came the material, which was cDNA or gDNA.

Authors' analysis steps: Reference gene primer amplification yielded estimated nucleated cell counts. Some clones are missing from TCRdb's copy, which holds only in-frame ones; the method was immunoSEQ multiplex PCR. That table gives V, J and clone size, and the DNA gave D and trimming. This table holds fewer than 120,000 clones, approximately 65% found once. CDR1 SQVTM and CDR2 ANQGSEA come from the germline V gene. This CDR3 is built from 13 residues. V was clipped by 5 bases and J by 5 bases, with 15 bases between them. Specimen: peripheral blood. The rearrangement links TRBV29-1 to TRBJ1-2; the D gene is possibly TRBD1 (5 bases). This TCR derives from a woman between 55 and 75 years old with acute or convalescent COVID-19. The CDR3 sequence is CSVIQDSSYGYTF. CDR3 DNA: TGCAGCGTTATACAGGATTCCTCTTATGGCTACACCTTC.